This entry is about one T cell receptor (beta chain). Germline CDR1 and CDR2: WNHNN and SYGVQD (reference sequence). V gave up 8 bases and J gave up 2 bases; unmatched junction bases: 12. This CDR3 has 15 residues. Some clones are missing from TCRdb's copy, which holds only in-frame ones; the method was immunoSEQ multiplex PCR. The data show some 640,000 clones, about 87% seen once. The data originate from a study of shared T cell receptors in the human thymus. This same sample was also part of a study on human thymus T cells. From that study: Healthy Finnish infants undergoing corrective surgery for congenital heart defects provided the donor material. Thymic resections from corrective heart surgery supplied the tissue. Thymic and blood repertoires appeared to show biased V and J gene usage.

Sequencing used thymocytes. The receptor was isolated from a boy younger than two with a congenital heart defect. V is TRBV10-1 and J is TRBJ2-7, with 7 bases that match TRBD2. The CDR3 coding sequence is TGCGCCAGCGCCCCAAGCGGGGCACAAGCCTACGAGCAGTACTTC. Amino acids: CASAPSGAQAYEQYF.